The clone carrying this T cell receptor beta chain was detected only a few times. Its antigen is unknown. Expressed TCRB transcripts got sequenced, as all isolated RNA was reverse transcribed. Data came from immunoSEQ multiplex PCR; TCRdb stores just in-frame clones and leaves some out. The sample lists hundreds of thousands of clones, around an eighth occurring once. This record comes from a study of beta chain features in type 1 diabetes. Points from the study as a whole: PCR could preferentially amplify shorter templates, alike in patients and controls. Patients with Type 1 diabetes showed moderately but significantly shorter TCRB CDR3s in all four CD4+ subsets.

The sequenced sample was naive CD4+ T cells from blood. The receptor was derived from a man between 18 and 35 years old with type 1 diabetes.

CDR3 protein: CSVGGVDNTEAFF. The CDR3 DNA follows: TGCAGCGTTGGGGGAGTTGATAACACTGAAGCTTTCTTT. The rearrangement joins TRBV29-1 to TRBJ1-1; D gene ambiguous. Between the trimmed V and J ends, which lost 4 bases and 2 bases, there was a span of 11 bases. The CDR3 loop spans 13 amino acids. Germline V lookup: CDR1 SQVTM, CDR2 ANQGSEA.